The 19 T cell receptor beta chains reported below all come from one sample, sequenced in a study of T cell responses to AZD1222 COVID-19 vaccine. Only in-frame clones appear in the TCRdb table, and some are missing; sequencing was by immunoSEQ multiplex PCR. The profile covers some 150,000 clones, with 80% to 85% appearing a single time and 4.1% taken by the ten largest. Material: peripheral blood, obtained on day 0 of MenACWY control vaccination. These receptors all come from an adult in good health.

This clone was detected only a few times. This chain links TRBV19 with TRBJ1-5; unclear D gene. The CDR3 contains 14 residues. Germline assignment: CDR1 LNHDA and CDR2 SQIVND (reference sequence). With 6 bases removed from V and 3 bases from J, the gap between germline ends came to 12 bases. The CDR3 bases are TGTGCCAGTAGGTTCCGGGAGTTCAATCAGCCCCAGCATTTT. Protein product: CASRFREFNQPQHF.

The V gene is TRBV14, the J gene TRBJ1-4; no definite D call. The germline CDR1 and CDR2 sequences are SGHDN and FVKESK. CDR3 length: 15 residues. V was trimmed by 4 bases and J by 7 bases, leaving 16 bases between them. The CDR3 loop is CASSRKGLGGEKLFF. The CDR3 DNA reads as TGTGCCAGCAGCCGGAAGGGCTTGGGCGGTGAAAAACTGTTTTTT.

The V call is TRBV18, the J call TRBJ1-6; D is unresolved. V gave up 3 bases and J gave up 15 bases, with 12 bases separating them. From germline, CDR1 is KGHSH and CDR2 LQKENI. The CDR3 contains 12 residues. The DNA for the CDR3 is TGTGCCAGCTCACCGGAGGGTGCTGTCCTCCACTTT. It specifies CASSPEGAVLHF. Drawing the rest from reference TRBV18 and TRBJ1-6, the complete variable domain is NAGVMQNPRHLVRRRGQEARLRCSPMKGHSHVYWYRQLPEEGLKFMVYLQKENIIDESGMPKERFSAEFPKEGPSILRIQQVVRGDSAAYFCASSPEGAVLHFGNGTRLTVT.

The chain recombines TRBV7-8 with TRBJ1-3, with D uncertain. Per the germline V gene, CDR1 is SGHVS and CDR2 is FQNEAQ. Trimming pared 0 bases from V and 4 bases from J, leaving 1 base between. The CDR3 extends over 12 amino acids. The DNA of the CDR3 is TGTGCCAGCAGCTTAGCAGGAAACACCATATATTTT. It encodes CASSLAGNTIYF.

A word on this clone: The junction and the germline gene differ at one end; a read error may be behind it. The chain recombines TRBV11-3 with TRBJ1-1; D is undetermined. CDR1 and CDR2 from the germline V gene are SGHNT and YENEEA. The CDR3 spans 13 residues. The CDR3 spells CASSLDTNTEAFF. The CDR3 DNA reads TGTGCCAGCAGCCTAGACACAAACACTGAAGCTTTCTTT.

V is TRBV5-8 and J is TRBJ2-7, with 8 bases that match TRBD1. The germline V gene encodes CDR1 SGHTS and CDR2 YDEGEE. The CDR3 totals 15 residues. The V gene end was trimmed by 6 bases and the J gene end by 3 bases; junction bases not matched to a gene: 11. The CDR3, as DNA: TGTGCCAGCACCGTCGCGACAGGGGCTGGCTACGAGCAGTACTTC. It codes for CASTVATGAGYEQYF.

This clone showed up just once. The CDR3 DNA reads as TGTGCCAGCAGCGTACGGCTAGCAAGGACAGATACGCAGTATTTT. It translates to CASSVRLARTDTQYF. The chain couples TRBV9 to TRBJ2-3; the D gene is possibly TRBD2 (5 bases). Trimming pared 1 base from V and 3 bases from J, leaving 12 bases between. CDR3 length equals 15 residues. Germline values: CDR1 SGDLS, CDR2 YYNGEE.

This clone appeared a few times. The chain combines TRBV7-9 with TRBJ1-1; D is unclear. The CDR3 consists of 14 residues. V lost 0 bases to trimming and J lost 6 bases, with 11 bases between them. The germline V gene has CDR1 SEHNR and CDR2 FQNEAQ (reference sequence). CDR3 nucleotides: TGTGCCAGCAGCTTAGCAAAGACCGTACCTGAAGCTTTCTTT. Translation gives CASSLAKTVPEAFF.

The J gene is TRBJ1-1, the V gene TRBV6-6; D unresolved. Trimming took off 5 bases at V and 4 bases at J, with 11 bases between the two ends. CDR3 length: 13 residues. Germline CDR1 reads MNHNY; CDR2 reads SVGAGI (reference sequence). The CDR3 coding sequence is TGTGCCAGCAGTCAACAAGCTGGCACTGAAGCTTTCTTT. Translation: CASSQQAGTEAFF.

The gene calls are TRBV5-4 and TRBJ1-2, with a weak D call TRBD1 (5 bases). This CDR3 has 15 residues. V lost 4 bases and J 4 bases, leaving 17 bases between the germline ends. In germline, CDR1 is SGHNT, CDR2 YYREEE (reference sequence). In nucleotides, the CDR3 is TGTGCCAGCAGCCCAGACAAGGGGATATTCTATGGCTACACCTTC. It specifies CASSPDKGIFYGYTF.

The V call is TRBV5-1, the J call TRBJ1-1, with 10 bases identical to TRBD1. With V trimmed by 5 bases and J by 4 bases, 8 bases remained unmatched. The CDR3 has 15 residues. Germline assignment: CDR1 SGHRS and CDR2 YFSETQ. The CDR3 sequence: CASRAGTGEFTEAFF. CDR3 DNA sequence: TGCGCCAGCAGAGCCGGGACAGGGGAATTCACTGAAGCTTTCTTT.

The gene calls are TRBV5-1 and TRBJ2-6; 7 nucleotides agree with TRBD1. Germline V CDR1 and CDR2: SGHRS, YFSETQ. The V gene end was trimmed by 3 bases and the J gene end by 0 bases; junction bases not matched to a gene: 6. This CDR3 comprises 17 residues. This CDR3 reads CASSSETGRSGANVLTF. The CDR3 nucleotides are TGCGCCAGCAGCTCCGAGACAGGGCGCTCTGGGGCCAACGTCCTGACTTTC. Filled out from reference TRBV5-1 and TRBJ2-6, the complete variable domain reads KAGVTQTPRYLIKTRGQQVTLSCSPISGHRSVSWYQQTPGQGLQFLFEYFSETQRNKGNFPGRFSGRQFSNSRSEMNVSTLELGDSALYLCASSSETGRSGANVLTFGAGSRLTVL.

The chain carries TRBV24-1 and TRBJ2-2; D is possibly TRBD1 (5 bases). Trimming took 3 bases from V and 6 from J, leaving 13 bases between them. The CDR3 consists of 15 residues. Germline lookup yields CDR1 KGHDR and CDR2 SFDVKD. CDR3 region: CATSDPRRQSGELFF. The DNA for the CDR3 is TGTGCCACCAGTGATCCTCGCCGACAGTCCGGGGAGCTGTTTTTT.

The chain has TRBV2 and TRBJ2-2; D might be TRBD2 (5 bases). Germline assignment: CDR1 SNHLY and CDR2 FYNNEI. Deletions cut 7 bases from V and 4 bases from J, with 10 bases between. The CDR3 runs 13 residues. CDR3 loop: CASTRARTGELFF. The CDR3 DNA reads TGTGCCAGCACGAGGGCACGCACCGGGGAGCTGTTTTTT. The full variable domain, rest sourced from reference TRBV2 and TRBJ2-2, is EPEVTQTPSHQVTQMGQEVILRCVPISNHLYFYWYRQILGQKVEFLVSFYNNEISEKSEIFDDQFSVERPDGSNFTLKIRSTKLEDSAMYFCASTRARTGELFFGEGSRLTVL.

This clone was found once. V gene TRBV5-1 combines with J gene TRBJ1-1; TRBD1 aligns across 7 bases. Germline V CDR1 and CDR2: SGHRS, YFSETQ. The V and J ends lost 5 bases and 7 bases, in that order; junction bases with no gene match: 8. The CDR3 sequence is 13 residues long. CDR3 in amino acids: CASRSTGALEAFF. DNA of the CDR3: TGCGCCAGCAGATCTACAGGGGCCCTTGAAGCTTTCTTT.

This clone was detected only once. The rearrangement links TRBV3-1 (or the pseudogene TRBV3-2) to TRBJ2-3; 15 bases are a match to TRBD2. The germline V gene encodes CDR1 LGHDT and CDR2 YNNKEL (reference sequence). CDR3 length: 16 amino acids. J was trimmed by 8 bases and V by 7 bases; bases with no gene match: 10. In DNA form, the CDR3 reads TGTGCCAGCACTCTGGGACTAGCGGGGGGATCAGGTACGCAGTATTTT. This sequence encodes CASTLGLAGGSGTQYF.

CDR3 protein: CASSLVGGQETQYF. The CDR3 DNA reads as TGTGCCAGCAGTTTGGTAGGTGGCCAAGAGACCCAGTACTTC. The chain links TRBV28 to TRBJ2-5; D remains ambiguous. The CDR3 is 14 residues long. Trimming cost V 3 bases and J 1 base, with 9 bases left between them. CDR1 is MDHEN and CDR2 is SYDVKM in the germline V gene.

The table lists this clone with a count of one. The rearrangement links TRBV2 to TRBJ1-2, with 8 bases lining up with TRBD1. The V and J ends lost 6 bases and 7 bases, in that order; junction bases with no gene match: 13. Germline lookup yields CDR1 SNHLY and CDR2 FYNNEI. This CDR3 spans 15 amino acids. CDR3 sequence: CASSDPGQVGSGYTF. The DNA for the CDR3 is TGTGCCAGCAGCGATCCGGGACAGGTGGGCAGTGGCTACACCTTC.

The gene calls are TRBV6-5 and TRBJ1-5; perhaps TRBD1 as D (6 bases). Trimming pared 5 bases from V and 5 bases from J, leaving 13 bases between. CDR3 length equals 14 residues. Germline V gives CDR1 MNHEY, CDR2 SVGAGI. The CDR3 sequence is CASSRQGFYQPQHF. DNA for the CDR3: TGTGCCAGCAGTCGCCAGGGGTTCTATCAGCCCCAGCATTTT.